This T cell receptor beta chain was obtained from a study of blood T cell repertoires in COVID-19. CDR3 length equals 17 residues. Germline CDR1 reads SGHRS; CDR2 reads YFSETQ. J lost 6 bases, V lost 4 bases, and 7 bases had no gene match. In the authors' workflow: Amplification of reference gene primers was used by the study to estimate nucleated cell counts. Clones were sequenced by immunoSEQ multiplex PCR, and TCRdb holds only the in-frame ones, with some missing. V and J calls and clone size are those listed in that table; D and trimming were worked out from the DNA. This sample has about 220,000 clones, with approximately 86% found just once.

Material for sequencing was PBMCs or T cells enriched from blood (not recorded which). The J gene is TRBJ2-2, the V gene TRBV5-1, with TRBD2 identical over 15 bases. This receptor was identified in a woman in her forties or fifties with acute COVID-19. The CDR3 DNA is TGCGCCAGCAGCCTAGGACTAGCGGGAGGGCCCCCCGGGGAGCTGTTTTTT. The encoded protein is CASSLGLAGGPPGELFF.